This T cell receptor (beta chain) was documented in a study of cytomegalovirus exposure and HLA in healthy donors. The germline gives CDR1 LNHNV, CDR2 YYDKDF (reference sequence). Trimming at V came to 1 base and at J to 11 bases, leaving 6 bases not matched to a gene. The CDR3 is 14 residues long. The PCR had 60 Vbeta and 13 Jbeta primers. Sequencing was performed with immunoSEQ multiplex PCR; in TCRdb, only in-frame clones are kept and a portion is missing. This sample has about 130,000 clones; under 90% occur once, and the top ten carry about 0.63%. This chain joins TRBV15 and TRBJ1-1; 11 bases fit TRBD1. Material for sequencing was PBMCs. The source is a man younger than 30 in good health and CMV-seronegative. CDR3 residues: CATSRVRTGGDAFF. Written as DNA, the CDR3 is TGTGCCACCAGCAGAGTACGGACAGGGGGCGACGCTTTCTTT.